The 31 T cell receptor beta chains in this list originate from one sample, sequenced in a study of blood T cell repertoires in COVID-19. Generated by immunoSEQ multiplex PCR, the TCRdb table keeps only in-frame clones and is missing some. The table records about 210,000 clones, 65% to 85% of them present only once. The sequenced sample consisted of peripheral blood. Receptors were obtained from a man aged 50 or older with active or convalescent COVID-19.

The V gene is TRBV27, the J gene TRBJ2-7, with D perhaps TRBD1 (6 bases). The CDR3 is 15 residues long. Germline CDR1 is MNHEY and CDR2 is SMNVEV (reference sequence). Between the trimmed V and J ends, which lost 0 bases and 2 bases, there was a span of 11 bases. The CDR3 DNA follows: TGTGCCAGCAGTTTATCGGGGACACCCACCTACGAGCAGTACTTC. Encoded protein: CASSLSGTPTYEQYF.

In DNA, the CDR3 is TGTGCCAGCAGTGGTGTCGGGTTAACCGGGGAGCTGTTTTTT. This codes for CASSGVGLTGELFF. This rearrangement joins TRBV25-1 to TRBJ2-2, with D unresolved. Germline CDR1 MGHDK, CDR2 SYGVNS. V lost 4 bases to trimming and J lost 5 bases, with 11 bases between them. The length of the CDR3 is 14 residues.

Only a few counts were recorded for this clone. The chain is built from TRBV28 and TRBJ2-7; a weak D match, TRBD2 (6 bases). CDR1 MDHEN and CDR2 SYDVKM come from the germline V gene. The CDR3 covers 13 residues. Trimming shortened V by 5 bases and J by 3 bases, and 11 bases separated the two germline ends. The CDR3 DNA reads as TGTGCCAGCAGTGGGACTCCCGACTACGAGCAGTACTTC. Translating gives CASSGTPDYEQYF.

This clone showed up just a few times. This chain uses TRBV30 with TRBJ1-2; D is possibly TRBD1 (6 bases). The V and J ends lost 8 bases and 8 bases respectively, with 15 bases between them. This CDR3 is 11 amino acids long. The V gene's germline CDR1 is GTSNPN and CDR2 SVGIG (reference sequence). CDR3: CALGTPRGYTF. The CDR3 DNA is TGTGCCCTGGGGACACCGCGGGGCTACACCTTC.

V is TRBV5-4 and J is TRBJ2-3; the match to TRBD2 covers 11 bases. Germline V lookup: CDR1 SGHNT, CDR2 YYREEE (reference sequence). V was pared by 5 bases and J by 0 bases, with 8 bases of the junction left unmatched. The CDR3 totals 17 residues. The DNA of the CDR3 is TGTGCCAGCAGTCCCCGACTAGCGGGGACTAGCACAGATACGCAGTATTTT. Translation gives CASSPRLAGTSTDTQYF.

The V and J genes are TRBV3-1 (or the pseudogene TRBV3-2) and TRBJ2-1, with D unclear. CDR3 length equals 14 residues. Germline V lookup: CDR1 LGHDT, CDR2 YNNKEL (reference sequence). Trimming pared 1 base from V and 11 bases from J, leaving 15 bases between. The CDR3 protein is CASSQGGQSSKQFF. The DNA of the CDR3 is TGTGCCAGCAGCCAAGGCGGTCAGTCCTCCAAGCAGTTCTTC.

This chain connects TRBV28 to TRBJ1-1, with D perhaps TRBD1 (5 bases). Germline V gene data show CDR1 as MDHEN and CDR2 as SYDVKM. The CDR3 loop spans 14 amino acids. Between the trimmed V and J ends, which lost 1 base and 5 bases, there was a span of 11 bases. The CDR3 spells CASSLSGVGTEAFF. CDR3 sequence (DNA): TGTGCCAGCAGTTTATCGGGGGTGGGGACTGAAGCTTTCTTT.

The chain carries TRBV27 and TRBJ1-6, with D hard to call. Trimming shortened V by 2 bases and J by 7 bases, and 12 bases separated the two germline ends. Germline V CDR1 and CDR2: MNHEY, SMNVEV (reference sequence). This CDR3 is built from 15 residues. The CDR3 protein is CASSLPGSGNSPLHF. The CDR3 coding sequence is TGTGCCAGCAGTTTACCGGGGTCGGGGAATTCACCCCTCCACTTT.

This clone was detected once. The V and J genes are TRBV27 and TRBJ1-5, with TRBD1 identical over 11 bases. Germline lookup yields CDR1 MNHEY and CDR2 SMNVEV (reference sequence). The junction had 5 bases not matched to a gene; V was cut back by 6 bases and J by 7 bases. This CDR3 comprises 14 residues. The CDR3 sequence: CASRGGTGGQPQHF. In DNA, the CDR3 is TGTGCCAGCAGAGGGGGGACAGGGGGACAGCCCCAGCATTTT.

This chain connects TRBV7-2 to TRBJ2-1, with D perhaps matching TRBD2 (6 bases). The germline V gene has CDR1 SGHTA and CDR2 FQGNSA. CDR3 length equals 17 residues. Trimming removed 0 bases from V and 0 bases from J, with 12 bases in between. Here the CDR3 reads CASSLASAGSSYNEQFF. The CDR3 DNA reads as TGTGCCAGCAGCTTAGCGTCGGCGGGAAGCTCCTACAATGAGCAGTTCTTC. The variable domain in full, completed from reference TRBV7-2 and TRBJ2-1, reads GAGVSQSPSNKVTEKGKDVELRCDPISGHTALYWYRQSLGQGLEFLIYFQGNSAPDKSGLPSDRFSAERTGGSVSTLTIQRTQQEDSAVYLCASSLASAGSSYNEQFFGPGTRLTVL.

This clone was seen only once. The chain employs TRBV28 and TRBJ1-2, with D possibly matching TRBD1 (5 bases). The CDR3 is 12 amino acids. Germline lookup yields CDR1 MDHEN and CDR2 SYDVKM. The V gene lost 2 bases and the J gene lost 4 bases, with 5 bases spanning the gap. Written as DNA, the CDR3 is TGTGCCAGCAGTTTAGGGGCCTATGGCTACACCTTC. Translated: CASSLGAYGYTF.

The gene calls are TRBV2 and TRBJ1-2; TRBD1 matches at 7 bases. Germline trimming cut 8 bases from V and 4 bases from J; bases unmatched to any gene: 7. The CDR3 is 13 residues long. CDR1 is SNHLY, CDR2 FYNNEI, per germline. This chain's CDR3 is CASQGGSGYGYTF. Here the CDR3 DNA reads TGTGCCAGCCAAGGGGGCTCGGGCTATGGCTACACCTTC.

The CDR3 reads CASSPSTGTDTQYF. The CDR3 DNA sequence: TGTGCCAGCAGCCCTTCTACCGGGACAGATACGCAGTATTTT. The rearrangement links TRBV9 to TRBJ2-3, with unresolved D. The germline V gene has CDR1 SGDLS and CDR2 YYNGEE. The CDR3 is made up of 14 amino acids. Between the trimmed V and J ends, which lost 4 bases and 3 bases, there was a span of 12 bases.

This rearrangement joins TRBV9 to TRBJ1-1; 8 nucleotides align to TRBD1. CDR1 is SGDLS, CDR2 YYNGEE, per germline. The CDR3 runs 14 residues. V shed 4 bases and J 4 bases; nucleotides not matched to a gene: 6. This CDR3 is CASSPNRGGTEAFF. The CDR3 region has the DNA TGTGCCAGCAGCCCTAACAGGGGGGGCACTGAAGCTTTCTTT. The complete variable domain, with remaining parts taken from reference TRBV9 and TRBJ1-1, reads DSGVTQTPKHLITATGQRVTLRCSPRSGDLSVYWYQQSLDQGLQFLIQYYNGEERAKGNILERFSAQQFPDLHSELNLSSLELGDSALYFCASSPNRGGTEAFFGQGTRLTVV.

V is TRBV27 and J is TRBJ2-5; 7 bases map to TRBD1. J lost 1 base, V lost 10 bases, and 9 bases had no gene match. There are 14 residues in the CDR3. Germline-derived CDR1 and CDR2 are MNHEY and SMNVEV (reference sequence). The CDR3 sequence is CATRLPGGQETQYF. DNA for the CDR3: TGTGCCACTAGACTTCCAGGGGGCCAAGAGACCCAGTACTTC.

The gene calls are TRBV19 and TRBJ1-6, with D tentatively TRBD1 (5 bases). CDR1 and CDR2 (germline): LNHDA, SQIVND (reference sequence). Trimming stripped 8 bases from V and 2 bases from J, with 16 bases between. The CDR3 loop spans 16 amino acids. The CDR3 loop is CASGGSAGTYNSPLHF. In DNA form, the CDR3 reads TGTGCCAGTGGGGGGAGTGCAGGCACCTATAATTCACCCCTCCACTTT.

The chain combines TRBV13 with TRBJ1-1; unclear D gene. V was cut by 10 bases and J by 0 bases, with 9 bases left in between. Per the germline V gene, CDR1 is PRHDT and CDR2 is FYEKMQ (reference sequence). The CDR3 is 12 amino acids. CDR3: CATGRVNTEAFF. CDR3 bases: TGTGCCACCGGTAGAGTGAACACTGAAGCTTTCTTT.

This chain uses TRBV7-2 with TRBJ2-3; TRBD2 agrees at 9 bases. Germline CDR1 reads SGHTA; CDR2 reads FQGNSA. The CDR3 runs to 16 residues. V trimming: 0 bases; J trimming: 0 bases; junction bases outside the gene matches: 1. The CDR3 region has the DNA TGTGCCAGCAGCTTAGCGGGACTAGCTAGCACAGATACGCAGTATTTT. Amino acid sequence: CASSLAGLASTDTQYF.

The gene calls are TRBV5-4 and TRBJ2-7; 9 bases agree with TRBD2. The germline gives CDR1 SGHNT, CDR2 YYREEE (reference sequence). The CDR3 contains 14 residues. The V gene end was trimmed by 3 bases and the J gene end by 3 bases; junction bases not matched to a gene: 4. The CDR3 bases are TGTGCCAGCAGCTCAGCGACTAGCGGCTACGAGCAGTACTTC. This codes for CASSSATSGYEQYF.

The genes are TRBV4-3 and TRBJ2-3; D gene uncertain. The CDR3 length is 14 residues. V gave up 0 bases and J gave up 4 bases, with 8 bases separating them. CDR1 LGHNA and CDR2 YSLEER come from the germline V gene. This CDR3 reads CASSQEAFPDTQYF. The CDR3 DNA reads TGCGCCAGCAGCCAAGAGGCCTTCCCAGATACGCAGTATTTT.

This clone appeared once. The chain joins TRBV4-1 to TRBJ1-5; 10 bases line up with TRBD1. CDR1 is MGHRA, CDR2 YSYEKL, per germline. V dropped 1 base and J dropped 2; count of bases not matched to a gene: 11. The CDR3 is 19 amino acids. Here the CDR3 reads CASSQATGGVILGNQPQHF. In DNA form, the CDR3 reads TGCGCCAGCAGCCAAGCGACAGGGGGCGTTATTCTTGGCAATCAGCCCCAGCATTTT.

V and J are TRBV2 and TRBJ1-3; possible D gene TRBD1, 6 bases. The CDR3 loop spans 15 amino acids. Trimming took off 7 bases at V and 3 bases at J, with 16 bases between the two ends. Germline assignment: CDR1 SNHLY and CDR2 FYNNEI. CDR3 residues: CASKGGLVDGNTIYF. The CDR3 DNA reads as TGTGCCAGCAAGGGGGGGCTCGTAGATGGAAACACCATATATTTT.

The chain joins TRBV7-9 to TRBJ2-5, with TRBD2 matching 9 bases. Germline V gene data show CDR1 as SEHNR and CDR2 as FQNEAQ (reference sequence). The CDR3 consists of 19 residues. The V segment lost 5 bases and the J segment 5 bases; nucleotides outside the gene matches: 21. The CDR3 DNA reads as TGTGCCAGCAGCCACCTACTGGGGAGCGGGGGGCTGGGGCGGGAGACCCAGTACTTC. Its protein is CASSHLLGSGGLGRETQYF. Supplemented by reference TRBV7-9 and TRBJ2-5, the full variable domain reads DTGVSQNPRHKITKRGQNVTFRCDPISEHNRLYWYRQTLGQGPEFLTYFQNEAQLEKSRLLSDRFSAERPKGSFSTLEIQRTEQGDSAMYLCASSHLLGSGGLGRETQYFGPGTRLLVL.

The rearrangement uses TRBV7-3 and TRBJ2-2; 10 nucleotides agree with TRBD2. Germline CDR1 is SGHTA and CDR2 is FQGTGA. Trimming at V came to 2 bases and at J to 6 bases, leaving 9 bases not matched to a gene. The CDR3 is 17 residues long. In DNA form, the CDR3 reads TGTGCCAGCAGCTTAGGAGCGGGAGGGCCTGTTGCCGGGGAGCTGTTTTTT. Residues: CASSLGAGGPVAGELFF.

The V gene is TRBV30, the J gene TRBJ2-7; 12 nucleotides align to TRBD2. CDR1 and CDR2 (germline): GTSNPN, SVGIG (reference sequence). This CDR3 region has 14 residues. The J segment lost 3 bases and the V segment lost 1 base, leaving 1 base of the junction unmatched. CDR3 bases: TGTGCCTGGAGTGGGACTAGCGGGAACTACGAGCAGTACTTC. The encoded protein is CAWSGTSGNYEQYF.

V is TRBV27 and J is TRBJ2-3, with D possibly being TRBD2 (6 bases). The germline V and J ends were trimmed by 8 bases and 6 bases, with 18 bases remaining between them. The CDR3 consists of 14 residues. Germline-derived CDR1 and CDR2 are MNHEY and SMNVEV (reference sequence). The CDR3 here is CASQTFPGVDTQYF. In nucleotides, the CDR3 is TGTGCCAGCCAGACATTCCCGGGGGTCGATACGCAGTATTTT.

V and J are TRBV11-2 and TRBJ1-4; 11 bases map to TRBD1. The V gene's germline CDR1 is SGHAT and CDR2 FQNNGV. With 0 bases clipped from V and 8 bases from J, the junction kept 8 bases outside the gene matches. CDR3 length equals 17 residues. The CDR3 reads CASSLDRLGTGGEKLFF. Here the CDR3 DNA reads TGTGCCAGCAGCTTAGATCGCCTCGGGACAGGGGGAGAAAAACTGTTTTTT.

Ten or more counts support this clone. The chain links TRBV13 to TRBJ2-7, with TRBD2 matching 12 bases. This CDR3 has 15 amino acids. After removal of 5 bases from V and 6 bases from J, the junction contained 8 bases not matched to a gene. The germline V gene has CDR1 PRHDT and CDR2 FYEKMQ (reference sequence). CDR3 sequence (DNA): TGTGCCAGCAGCGCTCTAGCGGGAGGGATAAGCGAGCAGTACTTC. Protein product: CASSALAGGISEQYF.

CDR3 region: CASSLGLGTGAGGYTF. The CDR3 DNA reads as TGTGCCAGCAGTTTAGGTCTCGGGACAGGGGCGGGTGGCTACACCTTC. The J gene is TRBJ1-2, the V gene TRBV27; 10 positions match TRBD1. This CDR3 spans 16 amino acids. The germline CDR1 and CDR2 sequences are MNHEY and SMNVEV (reference sequence). V shed 2 bases, J shed 7 bases, and the junction held 10 bases outside the gene matches.

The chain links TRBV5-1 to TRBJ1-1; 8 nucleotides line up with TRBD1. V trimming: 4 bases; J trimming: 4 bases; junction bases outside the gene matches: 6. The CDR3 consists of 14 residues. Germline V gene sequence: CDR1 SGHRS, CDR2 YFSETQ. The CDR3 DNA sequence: TGCGCCAGCAGCAGGGACAGGCAGCCCACTGAAGCTTTCTTT. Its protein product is CASSRDRQPTEAFF.

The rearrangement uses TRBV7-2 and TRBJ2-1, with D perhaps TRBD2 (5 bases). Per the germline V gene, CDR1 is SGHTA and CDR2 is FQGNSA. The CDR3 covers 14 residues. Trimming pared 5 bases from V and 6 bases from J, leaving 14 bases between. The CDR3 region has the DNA TGTGCCAGCAGCCCCCGGCTAGCTAGCAATGAGCAGTTCTTC. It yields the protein CASSPRLASNEQFF.